Below, 28 T cell receptor beta chains from the same sample are listed, as sequenced in a study of read filtering for tumor transcriptome and immune sequencing. From about 400 ng of RNA, a library with molecular barcoded alpha/delta and beta/gamma adaptors was made. In TCRdb, the reads were re-called with MiXCR into one record per CDR3 protein. The repertoire consists of about 58,000 distinct CDR3 sequences, with roughly 12% occurring once and the leading ten covering roughly 17%. Sequencing used a population of CD138-negative cells sorted from bone marrow. The origin of the receptors is a donor at least 40 years old with multiple myeloma.

Turning to this clonotype: The conserved phenylalanine or tryptophan normally closing the CDR3 is absent here, so this likely arose from a read error. The DNA for the CDR3 is TGCGCCAGCAGCCAAGTACCTCCTGAGAGCGGGGGGAGGGTTGAGCAGTTCTCC. The encoded protein is CASSQVPPESGGRVEQFS. This chain uses TRBV4-1 with TRBJ2-1; 9 nucleotides agree with TRBD2. With V trimmed by 1 base and J by 9 bases, 16 bases remained unmatched. CDR3 length equals 18 residues. CDR1 is MGHRA, CDR2 YSYEKL, per germline.

This clonotype has at least ten counts. The J gene is TRBJ2-7, the V gene TRBV19, with D possibly being TRBD1 (5 bases). Germline V gene data show CDR1 as LNHDA and CDR2 as SQIVND (reference sequence). V lost 0 bases to trimming and J lost 6 bases, with 9 bases between them. The CDR3 is 13 residues long. The CDR3 spells CASSIDRALEQYF. CDR3 coding DNA: TGTGCCAGTAGTATAGACAGGGCCCTCGAGCAGTACTTC.

On this clonotype itself: A much larger clone sits a single nucleotide away, making a read error possible. The conserved phenylalanine or tryptophan normally closing the CDR3 is absent here, so this likely arose from a read error. This chain's CDR3 is CASSYGHHEQYL. The CDR3 DNA follows: TGTGCCAGCAGTTACGGGCATCACGAGCAGTACCTC. This rearrangement joins TRBV6-5 to TRBJ2-7; D is undetermined. Germline values: CDR1 MNHEY, CDR2 SVGAGI. Trimming removed 2 bases from V and 5 bases from J, with 7 bases in between. The CDR3 loop spans 12 amino acids.

This clonotype occurred many times. V is TRBV6-5 and J is TRBJ2-3; 8 bases are shared with TRBD1. Germline CDR1 reads MNHEY; CDR2 reads SVGAGI. This CDR3 has 15 residues. The trim removed 6 bases at V and 5 bases at J, leaving 10 bases unmatched. CDR3 loop: CASSRLRTGRDTQYF. CDR3 coding DNA: TGTGCCAGCAGCCGACTCCGGACAGGGAGAGATACGCAGTATTTT.

This clonotype was counted many times. This chain connects TRBV9 to TRBJ1-1; perhaps TRBD1 as D (6 bases). V was clipped by 0 bases and J by 2 bases, with 14 bases between them. CDR3 length equals 16 residues. The germline V gene has CDR1 SGDLS and CDR2 YYNGEE. The CDR3 loop reads CASSVVEGRGNTEAFF. CDR3 coding DNA: TGTGCCAGCAGCGTAGTGGAAGGCAGGGGTAACACTGAAGCTTTCTTT.

This clonotype was counted between two and nine times. A read error may produce the germline difference seen at one junction end. The gene calls are TRBV5-1 and TRBJ2-3, with D maybe TRBD2 (5 bases). The CDR3 covers 15 residues. CDR1 and CDR2 from the germline V gene are SGHRS and YFSETQ. The CDR3 coding sequence is TGCGCCAGCAGCTCGATCTCCGCGGGCACAGATACGCTGTATTTT. This translates into CASSSISAGTDTLYF.

This clonotype showed up many times. The chain combines TRBV20-1 with TRBJ2-5; D ambiguous. V lost 0 bases and J lost 2, with 10 bases in between. Germline-derived CDR1 and CDR2 are DFQATT and SNEGSKA (reference sequence). The CDR3 spans 14 residues. This CDR3 is CSAREENGQETQYF. The CDR3 DNA is TGCAGTGCTAGAGAAGAGAACGGGCAAGAGACCCAGTACTTC.

This clonotype was counted once. The genes are TRBV29-1 and TRBJ1-5, with 8 bases lining up with TRBD1. Germline values: CDR1 SQVTM, CDR2 ANQGSEA. This CDR3 contains 13 residues. V dropped 5 bases and J dropped 2; count of bases not matched to a gene: 2. CDR3 sequence: CSVQGAGNQPQHF. CDR3 coding DNA: TGCAGCGTTCAGGGGGCAGGCAATCAGCCCCAGCATTTT.

In its sample, this clonotype was seen many times. The gene calls are TRBV19 and TRBJ2-1, with TRBD1 identical over 9 bases. CDR3 size: 16 residues. Germline CDR1 reads LNHDA; CDR2 reads SQIVND (reference sequence). The trim removed 2 bases at V and 6 bases at J, leaving 8 bases unmatched. In DNA form, the CDR3 reads TGTGCCAGTAGTATACAACAGGGGGCGCGGGTCAATGAGCAGTTCTTC. It translates to CASSIQQGARVNEQFF.

The chain carries TRBV5-4 and TRBJ2-2, with D tentatively TRBD1 (6 bases). Germline V gene data show CDR1 as SGHNT and CDR2 as YYREEE (reference sequence). CDR3 length: 17 residues. Between the trimmed V and J ends, which lost 0 bases and 4 bases, there was a span of 16 bases. The CDR3 bases are TGTGCCAGCAGCTTGGGTGTAAGGACAGTGGTCACCGGGGAGCTGTTTTTT. Translating gives CASSLGVRTVVTGELFF.

This clonotype was seen many times. This chain uses TRBV2 with TRBJ1-1, with D possibly matching TRBD1 (5 bases). CDR3 length: 14 amino acids. Germline CDR1 reads SNHLY; CDR2 reads FYNNEI. Between the trimmed V and J ends, which lost 8 bases and 3 bases, there was a span of 16 bases. In nucleotides, the CDR3 is TGTGCCAGCCTTGGGGGAGGCCCGGACACTGAAGCTTTCTTT. This codes for CASLGGGPDTEAFF.

Many counts were recorded for this clonotype. The chain joins TRBV7-2 to TRBJ1-5; the match to TRBD1 covers 9 bases. V lost 5 bases to trimming and J lost 5 bases; unmatched junction nucleotides: 4. The germline gives CDR1 SGHTA, CDR2 FQGNSA. The length of the CDR3 is 14 residues. This CDR3 reads CASSPRQGDQPQHF. The CDR3 region has the DNA TGTGCCAGCAGCCCCAGACAGGGGGATCAGCCCCAGCATTTT. Full variable domain (rest looked up from reference TRBV7-2 and TRBJ1-5): GAGVSQSPSNKVTEKGKDVELRCDPISGHTALYWYRQSLGQGLEFLIYFQGNSAPDKSGLPSDRFSAERTGGSVSTLTIQRTQQEDSAVYLCASSPRQGDQPQHFGDGTRLSIL.

This clonotype appeared many times. The chain links TRBV18 to TRBJ2-2; the match to TRBD1 covers 9 bases. Germline trimming cut 9 bases from V and 4 bases from J; bases unmatched to any gene: 6. The CDR3 covers 14 residues. Germline V gives CDR1 KGHSH, CDR2 LQKENI. CDR3 DNA sequence: TGTGCCAGTTCCGGGACAGGGCGCACCGGGGAGCTGTTTTTT. Translating gives CASSGTGRTGELFF. The complete variable domain, with remaining parts taken from reference TRBV18 and TRBJ2-2, reads NAGVMQNPRHLVRRRGQEARLRCSPMKGHSHVYWYRQLPEEGLKFMVYLQKENIIDESGMPKERFSAEFPKEGPSILRIQQVVRGDSAAYFCASSGTGRTGELFFGEGSRLTVL.

This clonotype was counted at least ten times. The chain is built from TRBV7-2 and TRBJ2-7; D uncertain. This CDR3 spans 13 amino acids. Trimming left V 7 bases short and J 2 bases short, with 12 bases between. Germline V CDR1 and CDR2: SGHTA, FQGNSA. The chain's CDR3 is CASNDRPTYEQYF. For the CDR3, the DNA is TGTGCCAGCAATGACCGCCCTACCTACGAGCAGTACTTC.

This clonotype has a handful of counts. The genes are TRBV5-1 and TRBJ1-1; the D gene is possibly TRBD1 (6 bases). In germline, CDR1 is SGHRS, CDR2 YFSETQ. The CDR3 has 14 residues. V shed 3 bases and J shed 11 bases, with 20 bases lying between them. CDR3 protein: CASSWGARSLTAFF. The CDR3, as DNA: TGCGCCAGCAGCTGGGGGGCGCGGTCTCTAACGGCTTTCTTT.

At least ten counts were recorded for this clonotype. The rearrangement joins TRBV2 to TRBJ1-1; maybe TRBD1 (5 bases). V lost 10 bases and J lost 1, with 13 bases in between. There are 13 residues in the CDR3. Germline V gives CDR1 SNHLY, CDR2 FYNNEI. CDR3: CATTRGENTEAFF. The DNA of the CDR3 is TGTGCCACCACACGAGGGGAGAACACTGAAGCTTTCTTT.

Turning to this clonotype: The missing conserved phenylalanine or tryptophan at the end of this CDR3 makes a read error likely. The limits of the CDR3 on the DNA are not certain, so only TCRdb's listed CDR3 is given. The chain is built from TRBV7-2 and TRBJ2-1; the table assigns TRBD2, which was not confirmed against the DNA. Including both end residues, the CDR3 is 15 amino acids long. CDR1 is SGHTA, CDR2 FQGNSA, per germline. The CDR3 sequence: CASSLSSGGAGEQIY.

This clonotype occurred a few times. Possible read error: a much larger clone is one base away. The V and J genes are TRBV19 and TRBJ2-1, with D hard to call. The CDR3 is made up of 15 amino acids. Germline CDR1 reads LNHDA; CDR2 reads SQIVND (reference sequence). The CDR3 DNA sequence: TGTGCCAGTAGTATTTTACAAACGTCCTACAATGGGCAGTTCTTC. Its translation: CASSILQTSYNGQFF.

The J gene is TRBJ2-5, the V gene TRBV9, with D unresolved. CDR3 size: 14 residues. Deletions cut 0 bases from V and 0 bases from J, with 6 bases between. Germline V CDR1 and CDR2: SGDLS, YYNGEE. CDR3 in amino acids: CASSVAPYQETQYF. The CDR3 coding sequence is TGTGCCAGCAGCGTAGCACCGTACCAAGAGACCCAGTACTTC.

At least ten counts were recorded for this clonotype. Since a much larger clone is just one base distant, this may be a read error. J is TRBJ2-1 and V is TRBV24-1, with TRBD1 matching 7 bases. CDR1 KGHDR and CDR2 SFDVKD come from the germline V gene. This CDR3 is 14 amino acids long. CDR3 bases: TGTGCCACCTCGTCGACAGGGACCTACAATGGGCAGTTCTTC. It is translated as CATSSTGTYNGQFF.

In the case of this clonotype: Being one base from a much bigger clone, this may be a read error. The chain combines TRBV11-2 with TRBJ1-4; no firm D call. The germline V gene encodes CDR1 SGHAT and CDR2 FQNNGV. The CDR3 consists of 17 residues. V dropped 2 bases and J dropped 5 bases, with 18 bases sitting between them. The CDR3 nucleotides are TGTGCCAGCAGCTTAAACGGCCGCAGTGAAATCAATGAAAAACTGTTTTTT. Protein: CASSLNGRSEINEKLFF.

This clonotype was detected many times. The chain carries TRBV10-3 and TRBJ1-5; possibly TRBD1 for D (5 bases). The germline V and J ends were trimmed by 0 bases and 3 bases, with 9 bases remaining between them. From germline, CDR1 is ENHRY and CDR2 SYGVKD. The CDR3 is 15 residues long. CDR3 bases: TGTGCCATCAGTGAGTCGGGACCTAACAATCAGCCCCAGCATTTT. It translates to CAISESGPNNQPQHF.

This clonotype has ten or more counts. The rearrangement links TRBV29-1 to TRBJ2-3, with 7 bases that match TRBD1. This CDR3 spans 15 amino acids. The junction had 9 bases not matched to a gene; V was cut back by 3 bases and J by 3 bases. The V gene's germline CDR1 is SQVTM and CDR2 ANQGSEA. CDR3 nucleotides: TGCAGCGTTGAGCACCCCGACAGGGTTACAGATACGCAGTATTTT. It codes for CSVEHPDRVTDTQYF.

This clonotype was picked up many times. The CDR3: CAAPPEVVMSYEQYF. DNA of the CDR3: TGTGCCGCGCCCCCAGAGGTGGTAATGTCCTACGAGCAGTACTTC. The chain uses TRBV3-1 and TRBJ2-7; no clear D gene. Germline V gene sequence: CDR1 LGHDT, CDR2 YNNKEL (reference sequence). Trimming took 11 bases from V and 1 from J, leaving 21 bases between them. CDR3 length: 15 residues.

At least ten counts were recorded for this clonotype. This chain links TRBV29-1 with TRBJ2-5, with D possibly TRBD1 on 6 matching bases. Germline CDR1 reads SQVTM; CDR2 reads ANQGSEA. The germline V and J ends were trimmed by 3 bases and 5 bases, with 16 bases remaining between them. The CDR3 runs 14 residues. CDR3 residues: CSVDPEQGRETQYF. The DNA of the CDR3 is TGCAGCGTTGACCCCGAACAGGGACGGGAGACCCAGTACTTC.

Ten or more counts support this clonotype. The V and J genes are TRBV3-1 and TRBJ2-5; D unresolved. Germline lookup yields CDR1 LGHDT and CDR2 YNNKEL (reference sequence). This CDR3 spans 14 amino acids. V was trimmed by 0 bases and J by 5 bases, leaving 10 bases between them. The CDR3 protein is CASSQDGIVETQYF. The CDR3 DNA is TGTGCCAGCAGCCAAGATGGGATCGTTGAGACCCAGTACTTC.

This clonotype was recorded a few times. In DNA form, the CDR3 reads TGTGCCAGTAGTATAGCTGAGAGGAGGGGGTCCAAAAACATTCAGTACTTC. The encoded protein is CASSIAERRGSKNIQYF. The V and J genes are TRBV19 and TRBJ2-4; either TRBD1 or TRBD2 may supply D (6 bases each). Germline CDR1 reads LNHDA; CDR2 reads SQIVND (reference sequence). The length of the CDR3 is 17 residues. Deletions cut 1 base from V and 2 bases from J, with 15 bases between.

This clonotype was seen only a few times. This may come from a read error, since a much larger clone is one base off. The chain employs TRBV29-1 and TRBJ1-6; 7 bases map to TRBD1. The CDR3 runs 13 residues. Per germline, CDR1 SQVTM and CDR2 ANQGSEA. The trim removed 4 bases at V and 5 bases at J, leaving 2 bases unmatched. DNA for the CDR3: TGCAGCGTTGGACAGGGACATAATTCACCCCTCCACTTT. It codes for CSVGQGHNSPLHF.